This entry concerns a single T cell receptor (beta chain). Its antigen is as yet unknown. Sequencing was performed with immunoSEQ multiplex PCR; in TCRdb, only in-frame clones are kept and a portion is missing. The sample consists of tens of thousands of clones, roughly 82% of them appearing once. This sample is part of a study of OX40 agonist ivuxolimab in advanced cancers. About the research overall: Patients in the trial were receiving intravenous ivuxolimab every 2 weeks, at doses of 0.01 to 10 mg/kg. Checkpoint inhibitors had been given previously to 40% of patients.

This CDR3 region has 13 residues. Germline V lookup: CDR1 SQVTM, CDR2 ANQGSEA. The V gene lost 4 bases and the J gene lost 10 bases, with 16 bases spanning the gap. Study-wide results and limits: Also showing low normalized T-cell clonal expansion were some of the nonresponders. Within 6 weeks, CD4+ and CD8+ blood T cells expanded clonally at 0.1 to 3.0 mg/kg.

The chain links TRBV29-1 to TRBJ1-4; tentative D call: TRBD1 (5 bases). The material was CD4+ or CD8+ T cells sorted from blood, obtained in a trial of the OX40 agonist ivuxolimab. This TCR derives from an adult with an advanced solid tumor such as melanoma, head and neck, liver or kidney cancer. The CDR3 coding sequence is TGCAGCGTTGGGGGTGAGGGGCGCGGAAAACTGTTTTTT. This translates into CSVGGEGRGKLFF. Full variable domain (outside the CDR3, taken from reference TRBV29-1 and TRBJ1-4): SAVISQKPSRDICQRGTSLTIQCQVDSQVTMMFWYRQQPGQSLTLIATANQGSEATYESGFVIDKFPISRPNLTFSTLTVSNMSPEDSSIYLCSVGGEGRGKLFFGSGTQLSVL.